This T cell receptor beta chain is drawn from a study of kidney transplant recipient with SARS-CoV-2 infection. Notes on this clonotype: It may be a read error: a sequence one base away is much more abundant.

Each CDR3 protein gets one entry after TCRdb re-called the reads with MiXCR. This sample has about 240,000 distinct CDR3 sequences; more than 25% occur once, and the top ten carry roughly 7%. This TCR derives from a male patient in his thirties who had COVID-19 and was a kidney transplant recipient. Some T cells may possibly be graft donor cells. The specimen was a blood sample, collected at baseline and on roughly day 110 from a kidney transplant recipient.

CDR3 region: CAGSYAATETQYF. CDR3 in DNA: TGTGCCGGCAGCTATGCGGCTACAGAGACCCAGTACTTC. The chain is built from TRBV11-2 and TRBJ2-3; no clear D gene. The J call could be wrong; TRBJ2-5 is a better fit for the DNA end. CDR1 is SGHAT and CDR2 is FQNNGV in the germline V gene. CDR3 size: 13 residues.